The sequence of this T cell receptor beta chain was determined in a study of blood T cell repertoires in COVID-19. Enrolled during active infection, Seattle patients were then followed longitudinally. The CDR3 has 15 amino acids. Germline V CDR1 and CDR2: KGHSH, LQKENI. Trimming removed 3 bases from V and 0 bases from J, with 9 bases in between. Sequencing was performed with immunoSEQ multiplex PCR; in TCRdb, only in-frame clones are kept and a portion is missing. The table lists fewer than 200,000 clones, roughly 84% of them singletons, with about 5.6% in the top ten. The specimen sequenced was peripheral blood. This chain connects TRBV18 to TRBJ1-3; D is unclear. The TCR comes from a woman in her 50s with COVID-19, enrolled during active disease. The chain's CDR3 is CASSPLSRSGNTIYF. CDR3 sequence (DNA): TGTGCCAGCTCACCCTTATCTCGCTCTGGAAACACCATATATTTT. The entire variable domain, with the rest obtained from reference TRBV18 and TRBJ1-3, is as follows: NAGVMQNPRHLVRRRGQEARLRCSPMKGHSHVYWYRQLPEEGLKFMVYLQKENIIDESGMPKERFSAEFPKEGPSILRIQQVVRGDSAAYFCASSPLSRSGNTIYFGEGSWLTVV.